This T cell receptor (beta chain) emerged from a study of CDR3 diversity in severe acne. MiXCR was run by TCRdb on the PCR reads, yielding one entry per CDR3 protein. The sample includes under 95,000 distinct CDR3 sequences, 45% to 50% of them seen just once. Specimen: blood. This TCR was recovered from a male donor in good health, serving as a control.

The CDR3, as DNA: TGCGCCAGCAGCTTGGAGAGTAGTGAGACCCAGTACTTC. This translates into CASSLESSETQYF. This chain connects TRBV5-1 to TRBJ2-5, with unresolved D. Germline V gives CDR1 SGHRS, CDR2 YFSETQ. The CDR3 runs to 13 residues. Trimming pared 0 bases from V and 5 bases from J, leaving 8 bases between.